Reported below is one TCR beta chain. Its antigen is not known. The assay was immunoSEQ multiplex PCR, and TCRdb's table has in-frame clones only and misses some. The profile shows 90,000 to 120,000 clones, about nine tenths of them singletons. V lost 8 bases to trimming and J lost 11 bases; unmatched junction nucleotides: 12. Germline CDR1 reads MNHEY; CDR2 reads SVGAGI. The CDR3 has 13 amino acids. This sample stems from a study of graft-versus-host responses after intestinal transplantation. Study-wide context: Following induction with anti-thymocyte globulin, all recipients were given tacrolimus and steroids for around three years.

General study findings and limits: An association linked early post-transplant HvG declines with peak circulating GvH clone levels.

The chain combines TRBV6-5 with TRBJ1-1; TRBD1 agrees at 9 bases. This receptor was identified in a human donor who was the organ donor for an intestinal transplant. The material was unstimulated CD4+ T cells sorted from spleen or lymph node cells, obtained before transplant. CDR3 loop: CASRRDRAVGAFF. CDR3 in DNA: TGTGCCAGCCGCCGGGACAGGGCCGTGGGGGCTTTCTTT.